This is a list of T cell receptor beta chains from one sample in a study of blood T cell repertoires in COVID-19. Sequencing used immunoSEQ multiplex PCR; TCRdb keeps in-frame clones, though not all of them. This table has approximately 310,000 clones, about 89% appearing once. The sample taken for sequencing was PBMCs or T cells enriched from blood (not recorded which). These TCRs come from a man aged 55 to 70 who had recovered from COVID-19. CDR3s include the opening cysteine and the closing phenylalanine or tryptophan. Each record gives: D gene, clone size, J gene, V gene, CDR3 protein, CDR3 DNA. D genes are given only for firm matches. Size is omitted from some rows. Given values are once, few, many or a class for expanded clones.

d_call: TRBD1
clone_size: .
j_call: TRBJ2-7
v_call: TRBV3-1/TRBV3-2
cdr3_aa: CASSRLGQNYEQYF
cdr3_nt: TGTGCCAGCAGCCGTCTGGGACAGAACTACGAGCAGTACTTC

d_call: .
clone_size: .
j_call: TRBJ2-5
v_call: TRBV7-2
cdr3_aa: CASSLAQGGGTQYF
cdr3_nt: TGTGCCAGCAGCTTAGCCCAAGGCGGCGGGACCCAGTACTTC

d_call: TRBD2
clone_size: .
j_call: TRBJ2-7
v_call: TRBV29-1
cdr3_aa: CSVVVWRASGTYEQYF
cdr3_nt: TGCAGCGTTGTTGTTTGGAGGGCTAGCGGAACCTACGAGCAGTACTTC

d_call: TRBD2
clone_size: .
j_call: TRBJ2-2
v_call: TRBV28
cdr3_aa: CASSFVGTLAGGGSNTGELFF
cdr3_nt: TGTGCCAGCAGTTTCGTGGGCACCCTAGCGGGAGGTGGCTCGAACACCGGGGAGCTGTTTTTT

d_call: .
clone_size: .
j_call: TRBJ2-7
v_call: TRBV30
cdr3_aa: CAWRAVLGLALYEQYF
cdr3_nt: TGTGCCTGGAGAGCCGTCCTGGGCCTAGCGCTCTACGAGCAGTACTTC

d_call: TRBD1
clone_size: few
j_call: TRBJ2-2
v_call: TRBV19
cdr3_aa: CATKKQGASTGELFF
cdr3_nt: TGTGCCACCAAGAAACAGGGGGCGAGCACCGGGGAGCTGTTTTTT

d_call: TRBD2
clone_size: .
j_call: TRBJ2-1
v_call: TRBV2
cdr3_aa: CASSVLAGDNEQFF
cdr3_nt: TGTGCCAGCAGTGTACTAGCGGGAGACAATGAGCAGTTCTTC

d_call: TRBD2
clone_size: .
j_call: TRBJ2-1
v_call: TRBV28
cdr3_aa: CASSRTIKRTSSYNEQFF
cdr3_nt: TGTGCCAGCAGCCGGACAATAAAGCGGACTAGCTCCTACAATGAGCAGTTCTTC

d_call: .
clone_size: .
j_call: TRBJ2-3
v_call: TRBV6-4
cdr3_aa: CASSFGGSTDTQYF
cdr3_nt: TGTGCCAGCAGTTTCGGCGGGAGCACAGATACGCAGTATTTT

d_call: TRBD1
clone_size: .
j_call: TRBJ1-5
v_call: TRBV28
cdr3_aa: CASRVGTGLNQPQHF
cdr3_nt: TGTGCCAGCAGAGTGGGGACAGGGCTCAATCAGCCCCAGCATTTT

d_call: .
clone_size: once
j_call: TRBJ1-1
v_call: TRBV5-1
cdr3_aa: CASSPDSINTEAFF
cdr3_nt: TGCGCCAGCAGCCCGGACAGCATAAACACTGAAGCTTTCTTT

d_call: TRBD2
clone_size: .
j_call: TRBJ2-7
v_call: TRBV6-5
cdr3_aa: CASSRTSGSGEQYF
cdr3_nt: TGTGCCAGCAGCCGAACTAGCGGGAGCGGGGAGCAGTACTTC

d_call: TRBD1
clone_size: .
j_call: TRBJ2-1
v_call: TRBV19
cdr3_aa: CASSLEQGFSYNEQFF
cdr3_nt: TGTGCCAGTAGTCTAGAACAGGGGTTCTCCTACAATGAGCAGTTCTTC

d_call: TRBD1
clone_size: .
j_call: TRBJ2-3
v_call: TRBV2
cdr3_aa: CASSEAGTGGVDTQYF
cdr3_nt: TGTGCCAGCAGTGAAGCCGGGACAGGGGGGGTAGATACGCAGTATTTT

d_call: TRBD1
clone_size: .
j_call: TRBJ1-2
v_call: TRBV4-2
cdr3_aa: CASSQVAGTDTYGYTF
cdr3_nt: TGTGCCAGCAGCCAAGTTGCCGGGACAGATACCTATGGCTACACCTTC

d_call: .
clone_size: .
j_call: TRBJ2-2
v_call: TRBV5-1
cdr3_aa: CASSLAGGNTGELFF
cdr3_nt: TGCGCCAGCAGCTTGGCCGGGGGTAACACCGGGGAGCTGTTTTTT

d_call: TRBD1
clone_size: .
j_call: TRBJ1-2
v_call: TRBV7-2
cdr3_aa: CASSQQGPLGYTF
cdr3_nt: TGTGCCAGCAGCCAACAGGGGCCCCTGGGCTACACCTTC

d_call: .
clone_size: .
j_call: TRBJ2-5
v_call: TRBV12-3/TRBV12-4
cdr3_aa: CASSLYTVETQYF
cdr3_nt: TGTGCCAGCAGTTTGTATACGGTGGAGACCCAGTACTTC

d_call: TRBD1
clone_size: .
j_call: TRBJ1-1
v_call: TRBV11-2
cdr3_aa: CASSFSTGGDGTEAFF
cdr3_nt: TGTGCCAGCAGCTTCTCGACAGGGGGAGACGGCACTGAAGCTTTCTTT

d_call: .
clone_size: .
j_call: TRBJ1-4
v_call: TRBV24-1
cdr3_aa: CATSTGTEKLFF
cdr3_nt: TGTGCCACTAGTACCGGGACAGAAAAACTGTTTTTT

d_call: TRBD2
clone_size: .
j_call: TRBJ2-3
v_call: TRBV2
cdr3_aa: CASSDGLGGTDTQYF
cdr3_nt: TGTGCCAGCAGTGACGGACTAGGTGGCACAGATACGCAGTATTTT

d_call: TRBD2
clone_size: .
j_call: TRBJ2-6
v_call: TRBV9
cdr3_aa: CASSVERETSGANVLTF
cdr3_nt: TGTGCCAGCAGCGTAGAGCGGGAGACGTCTGGGGCCAACGTCCTGACTTTC

d_call: TRBD1
clone_size: .
j_call: TRBJ2-1
v_call: TRBV19
cdr3_aa: CASERWTGPDREQFF
cdr3_nt: TGTGCCAGCGAGCGATGGACAGGGCCCGATAGGGAGCAGTTCTTC

d_call: .
clone_size: .
j_call: TRBJ1-5
v_call: TRBV6-5
cdr3_aa: CASNRALNSNQPQHF
cdr3_nt: TGTGCCAGCAACAGGGCATTGAATAGCAATCAGCCCCAGCATTTT

d_call: TRBD1
clone_size: .
j_call: TRBJ1-1
v_call: TRBV6-5
cdr3_aa: CASSITGVNTEAFF
cdr3_nt: TGTGCCAGCAGCATCACAGGGGTGAACACTGAAGCTTTCTTT

d_call: .
clone_size: once
j_call: TRBJ1-4
v_call: TRBV5-1
cdr3_aa: CASSLAGTSGEKLFF
cdr3_nt: TGCGCCAGCAGCTTGGCAGGCACTTCAGGGGAAAAACTGTTTTTT

d_call: TRBD2
clone_size: .
j_call: TRBJ2-7
v_call: TRBV6-5
cdr3_aa: CASRTSGSYEQYF
cdr3_nt: TGTGCCAGCAGGACTAGCGGGAGTTACGAGCAGTACTTC

d_call: TRBD1
clone_size: .
j_call: TRBJ1-4
v_call: TRBV7-9
cdr3_aa: CASSSTGTGSEKLFF
cdr3_nt: TGTGCCAGCAGCTCAACCGGGACAGGGAGCGAAAAACTGTTTTTT

d_call: .
clone_size: .
j_call: TRBJ1-5
v_call: TRBV19
cdr3_aa: CASSIPTGYSNQPQHF
cdr3_nt: TGTGCCAGTAGTATACCGACAGGCTATAGCAATCAGCCCCAGCATTTT

d_call: .
clone_size: .
j_call: TRBJ2-7
v_call: TRBV3-1/TRBV3-2
cdr3_aa: CASSQPDSYEQYF
cdr3_nt: TGTGCCAGCAGCCAACCGGACAGCTACGAGCAGTACTTC

d_call: .
clone_size: .
j_call: TRBJ1-5
v_call: TRBV6-5
cdr3_aa: CASRVRGGNQPQHF
cdr3_nt: TGTGCCAGCAGAGTTCGAGGAGGGAACCAGCCCCAGCATTTT

d_call: .
clone_size: .
j_call: TRBJ2-5
v_call: TRBV19
cdr3_aa: CASSIDRGETQYF
cdr3_nt: TGTGCCAGTAGTATAGATAGGGGAGAGACCCAGTACTTC

d_call: TRBD1
clone_size: .
j_call: TRBJ2-1
v_call: TRBV7-8
cdr3_aa: CASSLTWGTAYNEQFF
cdr3_nt: TGTGCCAGCAGCTTGACCTGGGGGACAGCGTACAATGAGCAGTTCTTC

d_call: .
clone_size: .
j_call: TRBJ1-1
v_call: TRBV5-1
cdr3_aa: CASSLQGPEAFF
cdr3_nt: TGCGCCAGCAGCTTACAGGGCCCTGAAGCTTTCTTT

d_call: TRBD1
clone_size: .
j_call: TRBJ1-5
v_call: TRBV5-1
cdr3_aa: CASSLDGQGDNQPQHF
cdr3_nt: TGCGCCAGCAGCTTGGATGGACAGGGTGACAATCAGCCCCAGCATTTT